A selection of T cell receptor beta chains follows, all from one sample in a study of blood T cells in healthy people across ages. TCRdb reanalysed the 5' RACE reads using MiXCR and keeps one entry per CDR3 protein. The sample consists of roughly 700,000 distinct CDR3 sequences, roughly 25% of them appearing once. The same sample was also studied in work on T cells of mothers and their children.

What was sequenced was blood. The source of these receptors is a boy aged 5-17 years in good health. The conserved cysteine and the conserved F or W are not part of the CDR3 here.

V	J	CDR3
TRBV7-9	TRBJ1-1	ASLWGMNTEAF
TRBV29-1	NA	SVEVYSGDEQF
TRBV6-2/TRBV6-3	TRBJ2-5	ASSDAVETQY
TRBV4-3	TRBJ2-7	ASSQARMNEQY
TRBV29-1	TRBJ2-4	SVHPDGNKNIQY
TRBV7-9	TRBJ1-2	ASSRPLGTGGGYGYT
TRBV7-9	NA	ASSLRPETQY
TRBV14	NA	ASSQVRPLERGHRGEQF
TRBV21-1	TRBJ1-5	ASSTERDGRHLFNQPQH
TRBV2	TRBJ2-2	ASRTGTGTIGELF
TRBV29-1	TRBJ2-5	SVYDRGGGEETQY
TRBV7-2	TRBJ1-4	ASSLEQYNEKLF
TRBV5-1	TRBJ2-6	ASSFRTGLSGANVLT
TRBV7-6	TRBJ2-3	ASSLDSIRGTDTQY
TRBV19	TRBJ2-5	ASSTAPSGDGWETQY
TRBV7-2	TRBJ2-5	ASSESPQRETQY
TRBV12-3/TRBV12-4	TRBJ2-5	ASNLLAGQETQY
TRBV2	TRBJ2-5	ASSSQRRTSGQETQY
TRBV6-6	NA	ASSYGGEPYNEQF
TRBV20-1	TRBJ1-6	SARELRDNSPLH
TRBV14	TRBJ2-1	ASSQRTREQF
TRBV18	NA	ASSPAGRSAVLEQY
TRBV7-9	TRBJ1-2	ASSYDSSGGYT
TRBV7-2	TRBJ2-7	ASRPGGTSGSEQY
TRBV25-1	TRBJ1-6	ASSEVGGQYNSPLH
TRBV27	TRBJ2-1	ASSPEGSYNEQF
TRBV7-9	TRBJ1-1	ASSSAEGGRDTASAF
TRBV2	NA	ASSEMSNEQF
TRBV6-6	TRBJ1-2	ASSSTRDTNYGYT
TRBV24-1	TRBJ2-5	ATSDLGDNQETQY
TRBV5-1	TRBJ1-5	ASRPDSNQPQH
TRBV20-1	TRBJ1-1	RGRSGGTEAF
TRBV5-4	TRBJ2-1	ASSLGGSHYNEQF
TRBV2	TRBJ1-5	ASSGPRGNQPQH
TRBV24-1	TRBJ2-5	ATSDPVSQQETQY
TRBV20-1	TRBJ2-5	SVSPLEETQY
TRBV7-2	TRBJ1-3	ASSLRLGSGNTIY
TRBV11-2	TRBJ1-2	ASSHPRDFQGYGYT
TRBV6-2/TRBV6-3	TRBJ2-5	ASSAGPPETQY
TRBV28	TRBJ1-4	ASSLMAGQNEKLF
TRBV7-2	TRBJ2-2	ASSLSVAGNTGELF
TRBV12-3/TRBV12-4	TRBJ2-5	ASSPGTERETQY
TRBV13	TRBJ2-5	ASSPRGLAADEETQY
TRBV5-1	TRBJ2-5	ASSLLEETQY
TRBV20-1	TRBJ2-1	SARDGGASGISHNEQF
TRBV2	NA	ASSLPGREAPREQY
TRBV27	TRBJ2-7	ASSLGLSHEQY
TRBV5-1	TRBJ2-5	ASSLTGLAGLETQY
TRBV28	TRBJ2-3	ASSPHPDTQY
TRBV20-1	TRBJ2-1	SARDYPQGEQF
TRBV4-1	TRBJ1-5	ASSQGRDQPQH